The present entry profiles one T cell receptor (beta chain) with its context. The data are from a study of blood T cell repertoires in COVID-19. Cohort allocation depended upon clinical history that participants reported. During the 2 weeks before they entered the study, exposed participants had met someone with a PCR-confirmed or clinician-diagnosed COVID-19 case. Original methodology: Amplified reference gene primers provided the basis for estimating nucleated cell counts. Method: immunoSEQ multiplex PCR; TCRdb's copy keeps in-frame clones and lacks some. D and trimming come from the DNA, and the V and J calls and clone size come from that table. The sample lists 300,000 to 400,000 clones, approximately 90% occurring once. The CDR3 totals 16 residues. CDR1 and CDR2 from the germline V gene are SGHRS and YFSETQ. The J segment lost 8 bases and the V segment lost 2 bases, leaving 10 bases of the junction unmatched.

This TCR derives from a woman between 25 and 40 years old who had been exposed to COVID-19. The genes are TRBV5-1 and TRBJ2-2; 9 bases are a match to TRBD1. Sequences were obtained from PBMCs or T cells enriched from blood (not recorded which). This CDR3 is CASSFPGQGRRGELFF. The CDR3 DNA is TGCGCCAGCAGCTTCCCCGGACAGGGGAGGAGAGGGGAGCTGTTTTTT.